Following are 24 T cell receptor beta chains from one sample sequenced in a study of CD4+ T cells in melanoma. The table came from immunoSEQ multiplex PCR; TCRdb's copy has only in-frame clones and leaves some out. Of over 100,000 clones in the sample, around 93% were seen once. Material: peripheral blood. The receptors come from a human donor with melanoma.

The chain combines TRBV15 with TRBJ2-7; possibly TRBD2 for D (6 bases). Germline V gives CDR1 LNHNV, CDR2 YYDKDF (reference sequence). The V end lost 6 bases, the J end lost 0 bases, and 18 bases lay between the germline ends. The length of the CDR3 is 16 residues. The CDR3 sequence: CATRASVNPGSYEQYF. As DNA, the CDR3 is TGTGCCACCAGGGCTAGCGTCAACCCGGGCTCCTACGAGCAGTACTTC.

This clone was recorded only once. This sequence joins TRBV7-9 and TRBJ2-4; a possible D gene is TRBD1 (5 bases). The V end was cut by 4 bases, the J end by 2 bases, with 12 bases between. Germline V lookup: CDR1 SEHNR, CDR2 FQNEAQ (reference sequence). The CDR3 runs 15 residues. The CDR3 loop is CASSSGISTKNIQYF. CDR3 coding DNA: TGTGCCAGCAGCTCAGGGATATCGACCAAAAACATTCAGTACTTC. Based on the CDR3 plus reference TRBV7-9 and TRBJ2-4, the full variable domain is DTGVSQNPRHKITKRGQNVTFRCDPISEHNRLYWYRQTLGQGPEFLTYFQNEAQLEKSRLLSDRFSAERPKGSFSTLEIQRTEQGDSAMYLCASSSGISTKNIQYFGAGTRLSVL.

This chain uses TRBV28 with TRBJ2-7; TRBD2 aligns across 7 bases. In germline, CDR1 is MDHEN, CDR2 SYDVKM. This CDR3 comprises 14 residues. After removal of 3 bases from V and 6 bases from J, the junction contained 8 bases not matched to a gene. The CDR3 DNA reads as TGTGCCAGCAGTTTGGGAGGGGCGTTGGGCGAGCAGTACTTC. This sequence encodes CASSLGGALGEQYF.

The genes are TRBV5-1 and TRBJ2-5; D is unresolved. This CDR3 spans 14 amino acids. The germline V and J ends were trimmed by 0 bases and 0 bases, with 6 bases remaining between them. Germline V gene sequence: CDR1 SGHRS, CDR2 YFSETQ. The CDR3 sequence: CASSLGRYQETQYF. For the CDR3, the DNA is TGCGCCAGCAGCTTGGGAAGGTACCAAGAGACCCAGTACTTC.

The count of this clone is one. The chain employs TRBV7-3 and TRBJ2-3; 10 bases match TRBD1. V shed 4 bases and J 3 bases; nucleotides not matched to a gene: 4. In germline, CDR1 is SGHTA, CDR2 FQGTGA. This CDR3 spans 15 amino acids. CDR3 nucleotide sequence: TGTGCCAGCAGCTCGACAGGGGGCACAACAGATACGCAGTATTTT. Encoded protein: CASSSTGGTTDTQYF.

The chain couples TRBV7-9 to TRBJ2-5; a possible D gene is TRBD2 (5 bases). Germline CDR1 reads SEHNR; CDR2 reads FQNEAQ (reference sequence). The CDR3 is made up of 16 amino acids. Trimming took 5 bases from V and 5 from J, leaving 21 bases between them. The DNA of the CDR3 is TGTGCCAGCAGCCGCGCCTTTTTAGGTTCGGGGGAGACCCAGTACTTC. Its translation: CASSRAFLGSGETQYF.

This clone appeared once. The chain joins TRBV6-5 to TRBJ2-2; no definite D call. The germline gives CDR1 MNHEY, CDR2 SVGAGI. This CDR3 has 15 residues. Trimming stripped 2 bases from V and 0 bases from J, with 7 bases between. CDR3 in DNA: TGTGCCAGCAGTTACGGCTCACCGAACACCGGGGAGCTGTTTTTT. This encodes CASSYGSPNTGELFF.

This clone was counted once. The chain employs TRBV7-2 and TRBJ2-2; no definite D call. Germline V gene data show CDR1 as SGHTA and CDR2 as FQGNSA. The V end was cut by 1 base, the J end by 5 bases, with 5 bases between. The CDR3 contains 13 residues. CDR3 coding DNA: TGTGCCAGCAGCTTAGAAAGGACCGGGGAGCTGTTTTTT. Residues: CASSLERTGELFF.

The genes are TRBV27 and TRBJ1-4, with D maybe TRBD1 (5 bases). The CDR3 length is 16 residues. CDR1 and CDR2 (germline): MNHEY, SMNVEV (reference sequence). Trimming took off 6 bases at V and 4 bases at J, with 18 bases between the two ends. Written as DNA, the CDR3 is TGTGCCAGCAGAGCCTTAGTGGGGGGGGATAATGAAAAACTGTTTTTT. Amino acids: CASRALVGGDNEKLFF.

The chain uses TRBV5-1 and TRBJ1-1; D might be TRBD1 (5 bases). V lost 0 bases and J lost 7, with 13 bases in between. Germline V gene lookup returns CDR1 SGHRS and CDR2 YFSETQ. The CDR3 sequence is 14 residues long. The CDR3 is CASSLGPVGGEAFF. CDR3 in DNA: TGCGCCAGCAGCTTGGGGCCAGTCGGGGGTGAAGCTTTCTTT.

The V call is TRBV4-3, the J call TRBJ1-3; the D gene is possibly TRBD1 (5 bases). Trimming removed 3 bases at V and 0 bases at J, with 12 bases between. The CDR3 extends over 16 amino acids. Germline CDR1 LGHNA, CDR2 YSLEER. This chain's CDR3 is CASSHRMGGSGNTIYF. In nucleotides, the CDR3 is TGCGCCAGCAGCCACCGAATGGGGGGCTCTGGAAACACCATATATTTT.

The rearrangement joins TRBV28 to TRBJ1-2; TRBD1 matches 12 bases. This CDR3 spans 16 amino acids. Germline values: CDR1 MDHEN, CDR2 SYDVKM. The J segment lost 8 bases and the V segment lost 3 bases, leaving 10 bases of the junction unmatched. The DNA for the CDR3 is TGTGCCAGCAGTTTCCCCGGGACAGGGGGCGCAGGAGGCTACACCTTC. Its translation: CASSFPGTGGAGGYTF.

This sequence joins TRBV5-1 and TRBJ2-7; D may be TRBD1 or TRBD2 (5 bases each). Germline-derived CDR1 and CDR2 are SGHRS and YFSETQ. V lost 3 bases and J lost 1, with 11 bases in between. The CDR3 sequence is 14 residues long. CDR3 amino acids: CASSSGTPSYEQYF. CDR3 coding DNA: TGCGCCAGCAGCTCGGGGACGCCTTCCTACGAGCAGTACTTC.

The V and J genes are TRBV2 and TRBJ2-3; possibly TRBD1 or TRBD2 for D (6 bases each). The CDR3 consists of 19 residues. V was shortened by 2 bases and J by 3 bases, with 24 bases between the two germline ends. Germline-derived CDR1 and CDR2 are SNHLY and FYNNEI. The CDR3 loop is CASSEKGLKEGGGTDTQYF. CDR3 bases: TGTGCCAGCAGTGAAAAGGGGTTGAAGGAGGGGGGCGGGACAGATACGCAGTATTTT.

The chain is built from TRBV4-1 and TRBJ1-3; D is perhaps TRBD1 (5 bases). The CDR3 loop spans 14 amino acids. V was cut by 4 bases and J by 4 bases, with 11 bases left in between. CDR1 MGHRA and CDR2 YSYEKL come from the germline V gene. This chain's CDR3 is CASSPLGVGNTIYF. The DNA for the CDR3 is TGCGCCAGCAGCCCCCTAGGGGTAGGAAACACCATATATTTT.

The chain carries TRBV4-2 and TRBJ2-5, with 13 bases identical to TRBD2. The CDR3 extends over 16 amino acids. Germline V gene lookup returns CDR1 LGHNA and CDR2 YNFKEQ. Germline trimming cut 4 bases from V and 4 bases from J; bases unmatched to any gene: 6. CDR3 nucleotide sequence: TGTGCCAGCAGCCGTACTAGCGGGAGGGCCGGAGAGACCCAGTACTTC. Translation gives CASSRTSGRAGETQYF.

This clone appeared a single time. The chain employs TRBV11-2 and TRBJ1-4; 11 bases map to TRBD1. CDR1 SGHAT and CDR2 FQNNGV come from the germline V gene. This CDR3 has 16 amino acids. The V segment lost 6 bases and the J segment 6 bases; nucleotides outside the gene matches: 9. The CDR3 sequence is CASRGPDRGHDEKLFF. For the CDR3, the DNA is TGTGCCAGCAGGGGACCGGACAGGGGGCATGATGAAAAACTGTTTTTT. The whole variable domain, filled in from reference TRBV11-2 and TRBJ1-4, reads EAGVAQSPRYKIIEKRQSVAFWCNPISGHATLYWYQQILGQGPKLLIQFQNNGVVDDSQLPKDRFSAERLKGVDSTLKIQPAKLEDSAVYLCASRGPDRGHDEKLFFGSGTQLSVL.

This clone was counted between two and nine times. The chain has TRBV5-5 and TRBJ1-4; D uncertain. Germline V gives CDR1 SGHKS, CDR2 YYEKEE (reference sequence). The V gene lost 0 bases and the J gene lost 8 bases, with 11 bases spanning the gap. The CDR3 has 14 residues. The CDR3 sequence: CASSLVAGFEKLFF. The DNA for the CDR3 is TGTGCCAGCAGCTTGGTAGCGGGGTTCGAAAAACTGTTTTTT. Combining the CDR3 with reference TRBV5-5 and TRBJ1-4 gives the whole variable domain DAGVTQSPTHLIKTRGQQVTLRCSPISGHKSVSWYQQVLGQGPQFIFQYYEKEERGRGNFPDRFSARQFPNYSSELNVNALLLGDSALYLCASSLVAGFEKLFFGSGTQLSVL.

The genes are TRBV5-1 and TRBJ2-3, with 9 positions matching TRBD2. Germline V gene sequence: CDR1 SGHRS, CDR2 YFSETQ. This CDR3 has 17 residues. The V and J ends lost 2 bases and 4 bases, in that order; junction bases with no gene match: 11. The CDR3 region is CASSFGLRGGLADTQYF. In DNA, the CDR3 is TGCGCCAGCAGCTTCGGATTGCGGGGGGGCCTGGCAGATACGCAGTATTTT.

This sequence joins TRBV7-2 and TRBJ1-6, with a weak D call TRBD1 (6 bases). The ends were cut back, 5 bases at V and 7 bases at J, with 12 bases in the middle. The CDR3 loop spans 14 amino acids. In germline, CDR1 is SGHTA, CDR2 FQGNSA. The CDR3 protein is CASSPTGPNSPLHF. CDR3 sequence (DNA): TGTGCCAGCAGCCCTACAGGGCCAAATTCACCCCTCCACTTT.

This clone occurred once. The V call is TRBV9, the J call TRBJ1-6; D is perhaps TRBD1 (6 bases). Germline V gene sequence: CDR1 SGDLS, CDR2 YYNGEE. The CDR3 has 15 amino acids. With 0 bases removed from V and 7 bases from J, the gap between germline ends came to 11 bases. The DNA for the CDR3 is TGTGCCAGCAGCGTAGTAGGGGGGGGCAATTCACCCCTCCACTTT. Amino acids: CASSVVGGGNSPLHF.

This rearrangement joins TRBV6-5 to TRBJ2-7; 13 nucleotides match TRBD2. The CDR3 consists of 15 residues. Trimming cost V 2 bases and J 4 bases; bases outside gene matches: 2. CDR1 and CDR2 from the germline V gene are MNHEY and SVGAGI. The CDR3 DNA follows: TGTGCCAGCAGTTACGGACTAGCGGGGGCTTACGAGCAGTACTTC. Translating gives CASSYGLAGAYEQYF.

The V gene is TRBV4-3, the J gene TRBJ2-1; D is perhaps TRBD1 or TRBD2 (5 bases each). The CDR3 length is 18 residues. The V gene lost 5 bases and the J gene lost 2 bases, with 22 bases spanning the gap. Germline CDR1 is LGHNA and CDR2 is YSLEER. The DNA of the CDR3 is TGCGCCAGCAGCAACACCCCCGGGGCCCCCGGCCCCTACAATGAGCAGTTCTTC. It is translated as CASSNTPGAPGPYNEQFF.

This chain joins TRBV29-1 and TRBJ1-5, with a possible D match to TRBD1 (6 bases). CDR3 length: 13 residues. Germline CDR1 reads SQVTM; CDR2 reads ANQGSEA. Trimming left V 4 bases short and J 8 bases short, with 15 bases between. The CDR3 region is CSVGWGGGEPQHF. CDR3 sequence (DNA): TGCAGCGTTGGTTGGGGGGGCGGAGAGCCCCAGCATTTT.